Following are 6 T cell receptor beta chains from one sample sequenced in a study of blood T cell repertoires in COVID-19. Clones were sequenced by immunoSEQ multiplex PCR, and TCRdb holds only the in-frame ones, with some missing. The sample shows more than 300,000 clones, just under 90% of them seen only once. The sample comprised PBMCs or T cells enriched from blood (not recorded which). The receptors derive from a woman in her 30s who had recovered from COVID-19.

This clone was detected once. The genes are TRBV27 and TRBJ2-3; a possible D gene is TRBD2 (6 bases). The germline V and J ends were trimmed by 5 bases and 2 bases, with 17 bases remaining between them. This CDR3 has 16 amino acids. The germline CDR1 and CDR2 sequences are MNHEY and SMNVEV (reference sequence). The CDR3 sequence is CASSLFGSNDTDTQYF. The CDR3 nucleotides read TGTGCCAGCAGTCTATTCGGGAGTAATGACACAGATACGCAGTATTTT.

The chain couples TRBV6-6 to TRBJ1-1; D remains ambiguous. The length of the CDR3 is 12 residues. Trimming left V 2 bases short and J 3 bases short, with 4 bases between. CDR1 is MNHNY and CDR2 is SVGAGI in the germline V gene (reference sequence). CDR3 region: CASSYPYTEAFF. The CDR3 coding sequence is TGTGCCAGCAGTTACCCCTACACTGAAGCTTTCTTT.

CDR3 sequence: CASSWTGRGGVDEQYF. The CDR3 DNA sequence: TGTGCCAGCAGCTGGACGGGGCGAGGGGGGGTCGACGAGCAGTACTTC. The rearrangement links TRBV7-6 to TRBJ2-7, with D possibly matching TRBD2 (7 bases). The CDR3 consists of 16 residues. Trimming took 4 bases from V and 5 from J, leaving 21 bases between them. Germline V gives CDR1 SGHVS, CDR2 FNYEAQ.

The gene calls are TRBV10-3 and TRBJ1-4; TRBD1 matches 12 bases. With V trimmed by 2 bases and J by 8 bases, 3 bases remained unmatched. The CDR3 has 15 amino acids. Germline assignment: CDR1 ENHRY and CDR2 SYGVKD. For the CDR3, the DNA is TGTGCCATCAGTGAGGGGGGGACAGGGGGCGAAAAACTGTTTTTT. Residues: CAISEGGTGGEKLFF.

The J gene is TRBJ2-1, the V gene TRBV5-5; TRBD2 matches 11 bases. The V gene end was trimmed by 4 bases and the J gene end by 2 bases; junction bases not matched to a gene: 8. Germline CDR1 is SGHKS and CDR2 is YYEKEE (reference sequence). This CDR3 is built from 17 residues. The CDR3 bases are TGTGCCAGCAGCCCAGGGACTAGCGGCGGCGCCTACAATGAGCAGTTCTTC. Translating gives CASSPGTSGGAYNEQFF.

The chain's CDR3 is CSVWVPGQIPYEQYF. The CDR3 nucleotides are TGCAGCGTATGGGTCCCGGGACAGATCCCCTACGAGCAGTACTTC. The rearrangement joins TRBV29-1 to TRBJ2-7, with 7 bases aligning to TRBD1. Germline V gene data show CDR1 as SQVTM and CDR2 as ANQGSEA. V dropped 6 bases and J dropped 2; count of bases not matched to a gene: 13. The CDR3 loop spans 15 amino acids.